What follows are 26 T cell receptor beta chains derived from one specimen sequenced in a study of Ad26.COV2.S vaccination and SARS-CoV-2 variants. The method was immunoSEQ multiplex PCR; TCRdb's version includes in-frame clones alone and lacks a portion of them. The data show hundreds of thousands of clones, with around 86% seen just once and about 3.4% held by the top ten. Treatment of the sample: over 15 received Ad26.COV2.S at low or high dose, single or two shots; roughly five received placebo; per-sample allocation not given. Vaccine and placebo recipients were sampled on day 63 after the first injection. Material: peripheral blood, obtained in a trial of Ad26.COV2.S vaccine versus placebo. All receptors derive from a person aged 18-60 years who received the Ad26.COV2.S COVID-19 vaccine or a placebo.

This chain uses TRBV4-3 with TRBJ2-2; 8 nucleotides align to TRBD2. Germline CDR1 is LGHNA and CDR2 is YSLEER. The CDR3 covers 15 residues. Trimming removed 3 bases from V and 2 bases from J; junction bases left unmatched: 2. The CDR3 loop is CASSHSGANTGELFF. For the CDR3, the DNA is TGCGCCAGCAGCCATAGCGGGGCTAACACCGGGGAGCTGTTTTTT.

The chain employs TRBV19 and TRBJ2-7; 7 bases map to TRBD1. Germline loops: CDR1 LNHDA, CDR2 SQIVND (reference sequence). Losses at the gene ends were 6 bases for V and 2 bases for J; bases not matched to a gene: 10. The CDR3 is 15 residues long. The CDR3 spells CASRGERGPTYEQYF. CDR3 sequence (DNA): TGTGCCAGTAGGGGAGAGAGGGGGCCCACCTACGAGCAGTACTTC.

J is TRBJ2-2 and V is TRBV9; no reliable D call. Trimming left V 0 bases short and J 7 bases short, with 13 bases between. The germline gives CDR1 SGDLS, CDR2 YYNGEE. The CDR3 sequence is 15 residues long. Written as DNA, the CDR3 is TGTGCCAGCAGCGTAGCTGAAGCCTCGGGCGGGGAGCTGTTTTTT. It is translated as CASSVAEASGGELFF.

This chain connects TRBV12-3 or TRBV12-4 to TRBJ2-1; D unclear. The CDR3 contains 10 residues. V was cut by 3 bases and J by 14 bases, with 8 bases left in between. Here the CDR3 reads CASSFSQKFF. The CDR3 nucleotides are TGTGCCAGCAGTTTCTCCCAGAAGTTCTTC.

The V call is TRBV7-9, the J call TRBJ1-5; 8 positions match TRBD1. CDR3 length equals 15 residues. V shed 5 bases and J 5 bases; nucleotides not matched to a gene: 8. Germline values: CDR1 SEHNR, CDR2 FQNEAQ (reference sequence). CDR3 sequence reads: CASSPGGQGHQPQHF. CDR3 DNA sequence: TGTGCCAGCAGCCCCGGCGGACAGGGTCATCAGCCCCAGCATTTT.

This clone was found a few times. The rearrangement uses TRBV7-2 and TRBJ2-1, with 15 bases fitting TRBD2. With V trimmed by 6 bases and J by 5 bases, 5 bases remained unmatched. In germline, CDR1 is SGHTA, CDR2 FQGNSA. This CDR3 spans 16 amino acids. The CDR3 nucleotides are TGTGCCAGCAGGTGGACTAGCGGGGGGGCGAACAATGAGCAGTTCTTC. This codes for CASRWTSGGANNEQFF.

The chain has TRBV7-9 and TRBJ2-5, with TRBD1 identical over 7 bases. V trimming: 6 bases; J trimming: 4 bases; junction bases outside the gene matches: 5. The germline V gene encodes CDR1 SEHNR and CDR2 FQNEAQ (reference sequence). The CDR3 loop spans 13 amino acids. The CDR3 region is CASREGGSETQYF. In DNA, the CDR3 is TGTGCCAGCAGAGAAGGGGGCTCAGAGACCCAGTACTTC.

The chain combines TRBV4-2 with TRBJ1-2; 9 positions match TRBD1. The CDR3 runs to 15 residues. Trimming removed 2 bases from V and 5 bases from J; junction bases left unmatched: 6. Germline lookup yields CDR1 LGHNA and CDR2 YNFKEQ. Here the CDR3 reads CASSQQQTGGYGYTF. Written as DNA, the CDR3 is TGTGCCAGCAGCCAACAACAGACAGGGGGATATGGCTACACCTTC.

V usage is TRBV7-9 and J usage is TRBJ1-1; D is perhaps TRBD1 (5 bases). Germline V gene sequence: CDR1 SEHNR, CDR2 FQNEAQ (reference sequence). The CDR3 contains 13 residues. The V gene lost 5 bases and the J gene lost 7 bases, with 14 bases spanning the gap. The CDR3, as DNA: TGTGCCAGCAGCAACACAGGTGCCAGTGAAGCTTTCTTT. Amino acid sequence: CASSNTGASEAFF.

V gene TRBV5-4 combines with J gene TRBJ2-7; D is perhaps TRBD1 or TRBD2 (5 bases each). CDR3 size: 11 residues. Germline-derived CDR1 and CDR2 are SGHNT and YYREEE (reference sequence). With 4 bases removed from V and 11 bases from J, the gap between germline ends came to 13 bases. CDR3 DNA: TGTGCCAGCAGCCGGGGACCCGATGAGTACTTC. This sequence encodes CASSRGPDEYF.

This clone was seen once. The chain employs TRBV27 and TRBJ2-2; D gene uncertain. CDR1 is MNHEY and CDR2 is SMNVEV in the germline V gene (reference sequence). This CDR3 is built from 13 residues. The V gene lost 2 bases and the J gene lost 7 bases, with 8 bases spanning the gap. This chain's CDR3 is CASSLGFGGELFF. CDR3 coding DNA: TGTGCCAGCAGTTTAGGGTTCGGCGGGGAGCTGTTTTTT.

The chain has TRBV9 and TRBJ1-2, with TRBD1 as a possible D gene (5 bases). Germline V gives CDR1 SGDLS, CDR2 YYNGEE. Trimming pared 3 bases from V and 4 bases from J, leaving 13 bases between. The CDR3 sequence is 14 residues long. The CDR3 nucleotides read TGTGCCAGCAGCGGCTGGGGGAGCTTCTATGGCTACACCTTC. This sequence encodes CASSGWGSFYGYTF.

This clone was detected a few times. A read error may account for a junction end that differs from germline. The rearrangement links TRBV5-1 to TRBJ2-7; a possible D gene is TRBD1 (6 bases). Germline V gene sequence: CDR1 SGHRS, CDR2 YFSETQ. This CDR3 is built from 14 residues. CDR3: CASSLSQSGTRPDF. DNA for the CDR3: TGCGCCAGCAGCCTCTCGCAATCCGGGACAAGGCCAGACTTC.

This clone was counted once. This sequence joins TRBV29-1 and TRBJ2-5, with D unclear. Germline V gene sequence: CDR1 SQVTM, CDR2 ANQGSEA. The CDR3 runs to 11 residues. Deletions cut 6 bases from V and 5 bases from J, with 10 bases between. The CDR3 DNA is TGCAGCGTCCCCGCCCCGGAGACCCAGTACTTC. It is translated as CSVPAPETQYF. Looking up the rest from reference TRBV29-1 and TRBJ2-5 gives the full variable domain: SAVISQKPSRDICQRGTSLTIQCQVDSQVTMMFWYRQQPGQSLTLIATANQGSEATYESGFVIDKFPISRPNLTFSTLTVSNMSPEDSSIYLCSVPAPETQYFGPGTRLLVL.

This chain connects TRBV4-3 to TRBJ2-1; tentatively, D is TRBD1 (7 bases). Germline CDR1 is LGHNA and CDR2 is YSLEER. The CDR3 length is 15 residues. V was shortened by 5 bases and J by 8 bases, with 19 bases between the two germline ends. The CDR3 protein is CASSSIRGAGDEQFF. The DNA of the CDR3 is TGCGCCAGCAGCTCCATCAGGGGGGCTGGGGATGAGCAGTTCTTC.

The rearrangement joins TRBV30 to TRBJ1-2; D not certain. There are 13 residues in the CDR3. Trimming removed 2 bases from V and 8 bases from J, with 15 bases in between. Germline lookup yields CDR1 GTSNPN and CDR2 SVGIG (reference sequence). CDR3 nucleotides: TGTGCCTGGAGTCCCACGAGCCACGCGGGCTACACCTTC. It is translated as CAWSPTSHAGYTF.

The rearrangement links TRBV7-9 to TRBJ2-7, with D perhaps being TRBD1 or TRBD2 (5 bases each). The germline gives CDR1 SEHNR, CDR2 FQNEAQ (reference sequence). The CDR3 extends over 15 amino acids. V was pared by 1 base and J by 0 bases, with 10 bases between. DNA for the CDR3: TGTGCCAGCAGCTTAGGGGACCGGAGCTCCTACGAGCAGTACTTC. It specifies CASSLGDRSSYEQYF. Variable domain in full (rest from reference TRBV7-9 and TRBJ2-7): DTGVSQNPRHKITKRGQNVTFRCDPISEHNRLYWYRQTLGQGPEFLTYFQNEAQLEKSRLLSDRFSAERPKGSFSTLEIQRTEQGDSAMYLCASSLGDRSSYEQYFGPGTRLTVT.

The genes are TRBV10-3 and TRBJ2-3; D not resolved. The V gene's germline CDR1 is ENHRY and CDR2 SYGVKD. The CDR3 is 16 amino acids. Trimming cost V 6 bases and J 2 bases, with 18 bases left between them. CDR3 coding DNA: TGTGCCATCAGCGAATTCATCCACTCGACCACAGATACGCAGTATTTT. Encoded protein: CAISEFIHSTTDTQYF.

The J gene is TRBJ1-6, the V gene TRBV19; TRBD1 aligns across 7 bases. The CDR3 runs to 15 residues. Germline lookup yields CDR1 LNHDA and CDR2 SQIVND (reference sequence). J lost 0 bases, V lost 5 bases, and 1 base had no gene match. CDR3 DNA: TGTGCCAGTAGTCGACAGGGCTCCTATAATTCACCCCTCCACTTT. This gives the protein CASSRQGSYNSPLHF.

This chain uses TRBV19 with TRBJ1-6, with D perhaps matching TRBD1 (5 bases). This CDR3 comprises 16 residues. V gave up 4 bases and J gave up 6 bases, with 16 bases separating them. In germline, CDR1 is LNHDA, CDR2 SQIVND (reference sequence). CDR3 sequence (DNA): TGTGCCAGTAGTACCCCCCGGGGGAGCGCTAATTCACCCCTCCACTTT. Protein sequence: CASSTPRGSANSPLHF.

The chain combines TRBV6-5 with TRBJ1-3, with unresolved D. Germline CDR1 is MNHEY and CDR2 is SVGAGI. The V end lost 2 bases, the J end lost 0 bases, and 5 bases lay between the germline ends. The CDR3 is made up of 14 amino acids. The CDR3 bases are TGTGCCAGCAGTTACGGGCTCTCTGGAAACACCATATATTTT. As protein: CASSYGLSGNTIYF.

The CDR3 DNA is TGTGCCAGCAGTGCTCACACCTACGAGCAGTACTTC. It codes for CASSAHTYEQYF. This chain uses TRBV12-3 or TRBV12-4 with TRBJ2-7, with D uncertain. V was pared by 5 bases and J by 2 bases, with 7 bases between. The CDR3 is made up of 12 amino acids.

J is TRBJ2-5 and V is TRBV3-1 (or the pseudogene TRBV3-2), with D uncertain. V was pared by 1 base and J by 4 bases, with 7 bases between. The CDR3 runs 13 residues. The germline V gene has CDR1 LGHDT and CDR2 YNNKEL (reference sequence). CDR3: CASSQVARETQYF. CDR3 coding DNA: TGTGCCAGCAGCCAAGTCGCCAGAGAGACCCAGTACTTC.

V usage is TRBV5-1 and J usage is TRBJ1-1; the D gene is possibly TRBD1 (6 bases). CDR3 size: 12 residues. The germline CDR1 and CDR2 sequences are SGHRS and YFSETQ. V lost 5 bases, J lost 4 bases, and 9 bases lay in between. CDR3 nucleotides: TGCGCCAGCAGTCAGGGGTCCACTGAAGCTTTCTTT. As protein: CASSQGSTEAFF.

CDR3 sequence (DNA): TGTGCCAGTAGAATGGGCTACGAGCAGTACTTC. The encoded protein is CASRMGYEQYF. The V gene is TRBV19, the J gene TRBJ2-7; the D is unclear. The V and J ends lost 6 bases and 3 bases respectively, with 6 bases between them. CDR1 LNHDA and CDR2 SQIVND come from the germline V gene (reference sequence). The CDR3 is made up of 11 amino acids.

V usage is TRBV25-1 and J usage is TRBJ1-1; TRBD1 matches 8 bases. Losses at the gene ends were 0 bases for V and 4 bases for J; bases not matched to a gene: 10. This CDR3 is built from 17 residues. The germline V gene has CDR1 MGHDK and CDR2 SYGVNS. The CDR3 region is CASSEYRIQGDGTEAFF. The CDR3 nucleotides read TGTGCCAGCAGTGAATATAGGATACAGGGGGACGGCACTGAAGCTTTCTTT.